These 5 T cell receptor beta chains were all obtained from the same sample, sequenced in a study of T cells in Graves' hyperthyroidism and ophthalmopathy. Amplified TCR beta CDR3 regions came from RNA transcripts. Researchers ran a first-round RT-PCR on the TCR CDR3 using the HTBI primer set. Each CDR3 protein gets one entry after TCRdb re-called the multiplex PCR reads with MiXCR. The sample shows about 290,000 distinct CDR3 sequences, 13% of them seen only once. Material: blood. The source is a woman aged 30 to 39 with Graves' hyperthyroidism that later progressed to Graves' ophthalmopathy.

The table lists this clonotype with many counts. The chain couples TRBV7-2 to TRBJ2-1; D unresolved. With 8 bases removed from V and 5 bases from J, the gap between germline ends came to 16 bases. Germline V gives CDR1 SGHTA, CDR2 FQGNSA. This CDR3 has 14 residues. CDR3: CASDPGELNNEQFF. The DNA of the CDR3 is TGTGCCAGCGATCCCGGAGAGTTGAACAATGAGCAGTTCTTC.

This clonotype was recorded at least ten times. The rearrangement links TRBV6-2 or TRBV6-3 to TRBJ2-7, with D tentatively TRBD1 or TRBD2 (6 bases each). Deletions cut 0 bases from V and 6 bases from J, with 21 bases between. Looked up from germline, CDR1 is MNHEY and CDR2 is SVGEGT. The CDR3 consists of 17 residues. The CDR3 sequence: CASSYSTYRDSRGEQYF. As DNA, the CDR3 is TGTGCCAGCAGTTACTCGACCTACAGGGACTCTCGGGGCGAGCAGTACTTC.

The sample holds many counts of this clonotype. This chain joins TRBV18 and TRBJ2-1, with D possibly TRBD2 on 7 matching bases. The CDR3 length is 14 residues. V was clipped by 3 bases and J by 7 bases, with 13 bases between them. Germline V gene sequence: CDR1 KGHSH, CDR2 LQKENI. This chain's CDR3 is CASSPFAGANEQFF. The CDR3 DNA reads TGTGCCAGCTCACCTTTCGCGGGGGCAAATGAGCAGTTCTTC.

The chain recombines TRBV6-2 or TRBV6-3 with TRBJ2-1; D gene uncertain. CDR3 size: 13 residues. Germline V gene lookup returns CDR1 MNHEY and CDR2 SVGEGT. V lost 8 bases to trimming and J lost 2 bases, with 10 bases between them. This CDR3 is CASGVKPYNEQFF. The CDR3 DNA is TGTGCCAGCGGGGTCAAACCCTACAATGAGCAGTTCTTC.

This clonotype was detected ten times or more. V and J are TRBV20-1 and TRBJ1-5; 11 nucleotides agree with TRBD1. Germline V gives CDR1 DFQATT, CDR2 SNEGSKA (reference sequence). The CDR3 sequence is 17 residues long. J was trimmed by 2 bases and V by 6 bases; bases with no gene match: 12. The CDR3 DNA reads as TGCAGTGCGTGGGACAGGGGGATCGTGGGTCGCAATCAGCCCCAGCATTTT. Its translation: CSAWDRGIVGRNQPQHF.